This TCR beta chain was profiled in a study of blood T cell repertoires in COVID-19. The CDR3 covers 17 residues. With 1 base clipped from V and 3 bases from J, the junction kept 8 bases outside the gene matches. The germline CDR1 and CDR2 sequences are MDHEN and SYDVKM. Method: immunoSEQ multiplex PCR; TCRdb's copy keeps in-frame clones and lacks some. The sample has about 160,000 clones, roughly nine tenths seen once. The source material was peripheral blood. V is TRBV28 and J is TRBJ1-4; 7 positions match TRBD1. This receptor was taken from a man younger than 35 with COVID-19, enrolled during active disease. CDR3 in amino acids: CASSLLVGGGSNEKLFF. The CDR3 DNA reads TGTGCCAGCAGTTTATTGGTAGGGGGCGGCTCTAATGAAAAACTGTTTTTT.